This is a list of T cell receptor beta chains from one sample in a study of human T cells and chemical hapten exposure. TCRdb re-derived calls from the RACE reads in MiXCR, one entry per CDR3 protein. Counted here are fewer than 500,000 distinct CDR3 sequences, around 5% occurring once; the ten biggest clones make up under 3%. This specimen was whole blood, taken in connection with sensitization to the hapten diphenylcyclopropenone (DPC). These receptors were collected from a woman in her forties or fifties with alopecia areata. Some clones in this sample may be carry-over from other donors' samples. The CDR3 runs from the conserved cysteine through the conserved F or W. Fields, in order: D gene, V gene, clone size, J gene, CDR3 DNA, CDR3 protein. A D gene is named only where the DNA matches it firmly. The size of a clone is reported for some rows only, either as once, few or many, or as a class for expanded clones.

D: -; V: TRBV28; size: many; J: TRBJ2-3; DNA: TGTGCCAGCGGCGGTCAGGCAGCTACGCAGTATTTT; CDR3: CASGGQAATQYF
D: -; V: TRBV28; size: many; J: TRBJ1-4; DNA: TGTGCCAGCAGTGTTCAGGGGAAACTGTTTTTT; CDR3: CASSVQGKLFF
D: TRBD1; V: TRBV28; size: many; J: TRBJ1-6; DNA: TGTGCCAGCAGTTTAGAGACAGGGGATTCACCCCTCCACTTT; CDR3: CASSLETGDSPLHF
D: TRBD2; V: TRBV9; size: many; J: TRBJ2-3; DNA: TGTGCCAGCAGCGTAGGGGGACTAGCGGGCTACACAGATACGCAGTATTTT; CDR3: CASSVGGLAGYTDTQYF
D: -; V: TRBV6-4; size: few; J: TRBJ2-3; DNA: TGTGCCAGCAGTCCTATCGGGGGCTACACAGATACGCAGTATTTT; CDR3: CASSPIGGYTDTQYF
D: -; V: TRBV6-5; size: -; J: TRBJ1-5; DNA: TGTGCCAGCAGCCCGCGGGACGGGCAGCCCCAGCATTTT; CDR3: CASSPRDGQPQHF
D: -; V: TRBV20-1; size: few; J: TRBJ2-3; DNA: TGCAGTGCTAGAGCATTCTCTTTGGAGGGAAACACAGATACGCAGTATTTT; CDR3: CSARAFSLEGNTDTQYF
D: TRBD2; V: TRBV9; size: -; J: TRBJ2-5; DNA: TGTGCCAGCAGCTCTCATAGCGGGGAAGAGACCCAGTACTTC; CDR3: CASSSHSGEETQYF
D: -; V: TRBV20-1; size: many; J: TRBJ1-5; DNA: TGCAGTGCTAGAGAAGGGGGAAATCAGCCCCAGCATTTT; CDR3: CSAREGGNQPQHF
D: TRBD2; V: TRBV20-1; size: few; J: TRBJ2-1; DNA: TGCAGTGCTAGAGCAGGGCTAGCGGGAGCCTACAATGAGCAGTTCTTC; CDR3: CSARAGLAGAYNEQFF
D: -; V: TRBV27; size: many; J: TRBJ2-3; DNA: TGTGCCAGCAGTTTTGGCGGGGTAGATACGCAGTATTTT; CDR3: CASSFGGVDTQYF
D: TRBD1; V: TRBV2; size: many; J: TRBJ2-1; DNA: TGTGCCAGCATTCCCAGGGGGCCTTTGGCCTACAATGAGCAGTTCTTC; CDR3: CASIPRGPLAYNEQFF
D: -; V: TRBV20-1; size: many; J: TRBJ1-2; DNA: TGCAGTGCTAGAGTTACCGGTAACTATGGCTACACCTTC; CDR3: CSARVTGNYGYTF
D: -; V: TRBV6-2/TRBV6-3; size: many; J: TRBJ1-2; DNA: TGTGCCAGCAGTTACGCGGCGATGTCCTATGGCTACACCTTC; CDR3: CASSYAAMSYGYTF
D: TRBD2; V: TRBV5-1; size: -; J: TRBJ2-5; DNA: TGCGCCAGCAGCTCCGTGGGAAGCGGGATTGGAGAGACCCAGTACTTC; CDR3: CASSSVGSGIGETQYF
D: -; V: TRBV14; size: few; J: TRBJ2-5; DNA: TGTGCCAGCAGCCAAGATCAGCTCAGCGAGACCCAGTACTTC; CDR3: CASSQDQLSETQYF
D: -; V: TRBV11-2; size: -; J: TRBJ2-1; DNA: TGTGCCAGCAGCTTAGTCGGGGGTTGGGCCTACAATGAGCAGTTCTTC; CDR3: CASSLVGGWAYNEQFF
D: -; V: TRBV16; size: many; J: TRBJ2-1; DNA: TGTGCCAGCAGCCAATCGGCGGGGTATGAGCAGTTCTTC; CDR3: CASSQSAGYEQFF
D: -; V: TRBV5-5; size: many; J: TRBJ2-3; DNA: TGTGCCAGCAGCTTGGCTCCGGAGGGTACGCAGTATTTT; CDR3: CASSLAPEGTQYF
D: -; V: TRBV27; size: many; J: TRBJ2-5; DNA: TGTGCCAGCCACAAAGGGGGGTTAGGAAAGACCCAGTACTTC; CDR3: CASHKGGLGKTQYF
D: TRBD1; V: TRBV12-3/TRBV12-4; size: -; J: TRBJ2-1; DNA: TGTGCCAGCACCAACCCAGATCGTCGGACAGGGGCAGGGGTCTTC; CDR3: CASTNPDRRTGAGVF
D: -; V: TRBV15; size: -; J: TRBJ2-1; DNA: TGTGCCACCAGCAGAGATTGGGGTGGAGAGCAGTTCTTC; CDR3: CATSRDWGGEQFF
D: -; V: TRBV27; size: many; J: TRBJ1-5; DNA: TGTGCCAGCAGTCAACCTTATCAGCCCCAGCATTTT; CDR3: CASSQPYQPQHF
D: -; V: TRBV27; size: few; J: TRBJ2-3; DNA: TGTGCCAGCAGTTACCGCAAAGATACGCAGTATTTT; CDR3: CASSYRKDTQYF
D: -; V: TRBV6-5; size: many; J: TRBJ1-4; DNA: TGTGCCAGCAGTTCGGAAGGGGGAAAACTGTTTTTT; CDR3: CASSSEGGKLFF
D: -; V: TRBV9; size: -; J: TRBJ2-7; DNA: TGTGCCAGCAGCGTAGGCCCCGACCAGTACGAGCAGTACTTC; CDR3: CASSVGPDQYEQYF
D: -; V: TRBV6-1; size: few; J: TRBJ1-1; DNA: TGTGCCAGCAGCATTAGACAGCCCTCAACTATCTTGAACACTGAAGCTTTCTTT; CDR3: CASSIRQPSTILNTEAFF
D: TRBD2; V: TRBV11-2; size: many; J: TRBJ2-1; DNA: TGTGCCAGCAGCCCGACGGTAGCGGGGGTACGGATTGAGCAGTTCTTC; CDR3: CASSPTVAGVRIEQFF
D: -; V: TRBV2; size: -; J: TRBJ1-2; DNA: TGTGCCAGCAGTACGGACCGTTCTAACTATGGCTACACCTTC; CDR3: CASSTDRSNYGYTF
D: TRBD1; V: TRBV7-8; size: many; J: TRBJ2-1; DNA: TGTGCCAGCAGTAGGGAAGGGTATCAGGGGGAAGAGCAGTTCTTC; CDR3: CASSREGYQGEEQFF
D: -; V: TRBV7-9; size: many; J: TRBJ1-6; DNA: TGTGCCAGCAGCCCCTCTAATTCACCCCTCCACTTT; CDR3: CASSPSNSPLHF
D: -; V: TRBV20-1; size: few; J: TRBJ2-1; DNA: TGCAGTGCTAGTCGAAATGAGCAGTTCTTC; CDR3: CSASRNEQFF
D: -; V: TRBV4-2; size: many; J: TRBJ2-5; DNA: TGTGCCAGCAGCCAAGATGGGACGGGCGAGGAGACCCAGTACTTC; CDR3: CASSQDGTGEETQYF
D: -; V: TRBV6-5; size: few; J: TRBJ2-7; DNA: TGTGCCAGCAGTCCGTCTTGCTTC; CDR3: CASSPSCF
D: -; V: TRBV5-4; size: few; J: TRBJ1-1; DNA: TGTGCCAGCAGCGCCCAGGGGCCGAGGACTGAAGCTTTCTTT; CDR3: CASSAQGPRTEAFF
D: -; V: TRBV29-1; size: few; J: TRBJ1-2; DNA: TGCAGCGTCGCTGAGAACTATGGCTACACCTTC; CDR3: CSVAENYGYTF
D: TRBD1; V: TRBV6-2/TRBV6-3; size: many; J: TRBJ1-2; DNA: TGTGCCAGCAAAACCGACAGGGACTCTAACTATGGCTACACCTTC; CDR3: CASKTDRDSNYGYTF
D: TRBD2; V: TRBV5-1; size: many; J: TRBJ2-3; DNA: TGCGCCAGCAGCTTGGGTCAGCGGGGGGGCGCCACAGATACGCAGTATTTT; CDR3: CASSLGQRGGATDTQYF